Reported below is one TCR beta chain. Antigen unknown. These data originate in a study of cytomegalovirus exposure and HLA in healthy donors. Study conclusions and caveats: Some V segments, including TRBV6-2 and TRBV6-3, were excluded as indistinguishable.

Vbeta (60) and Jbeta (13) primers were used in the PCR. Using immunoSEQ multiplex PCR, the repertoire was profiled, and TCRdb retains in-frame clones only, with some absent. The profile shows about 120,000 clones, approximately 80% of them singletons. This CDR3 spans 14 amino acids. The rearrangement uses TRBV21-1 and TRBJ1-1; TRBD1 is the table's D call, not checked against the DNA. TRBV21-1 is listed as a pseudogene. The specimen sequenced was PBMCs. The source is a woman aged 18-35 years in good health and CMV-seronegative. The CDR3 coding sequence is TGTGCCAGCAGCTTACAGGGGGCACGGACTGAAGCTTTCTTT. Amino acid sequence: CASSLQGARTEAFF.